The 27 T cell receptor beta chains below all came from one sample that was sequenced in a study of T-cell reconstitution after alpha-beta-depleted transplantation in children (dated by TCRdb to the mid-2010s). The library was generated by PCR. TCRdb records Illumina HiSeq 2500 as the sequencer. TCR library preparation used molecular barcoding, with unique molecular identifiers applied to normalize quantification of the TCRbeta repertoire. In TCRdb, the public reads were trimmed at Q25 with fastp and aligned with MiXCR, with productive beta chains retained. Every entry covers one CDR3 protein and lists the most common genes and DNA from its rows. The sample has about a million distinct CDR3 sequences on record, roughly 29% of them singletons. The ten largest clones represent roughly 30% of the sample. This specimen's treatment or condition label, per the study, means: allogeneic hematopoietic cell transplantation with graft depleted of TCRalphabeta T cells and CD19 B cells.

The source was PBMCs, mostly from graft donor cells, collected 360 days after TCRalphabeta/CD19-depleted stem cell transplant. These receptors were obtained from a boy under three years old who had a stem cell transplant for SCID, so the T cells may come from the graft donor.

The chain is built from TRBV4-3 and TRBJ2-5, with 7 bases fitting TRBD2. The V gene's germline CDR1 is LGHNA and CDR2 YSLEER. V was pared by 0 bases and J by 5 bases, with 6 bases of the junction left unmatched. CDR3 length equals 15 residues. The CDR3 reads CASSQEGRRGETQYF. The CDR3 DNA reads TGCGCCAGCAGCCAAGAGGGCAGGCGGGGGGAGACCCAGTACTTC.

This sequence joins TRBV4-2 and TRBJ1-2; D is perhaps TRBD1 (5 bases). The CDR3 covers 15 residues. V was shortened by 3 bases and J by 8 bases, with 19 bases between the two germline ends. Germline-derived CDR1 and CDR2 are LGHNA and YNFKEQ. Written as DNA, the CDR3 is TGTGCCAGCAGCCATCAACAACGGGACCACCTGGGCTACACCTTC. It yields the protein CASSHQQRDHLGYTF.

J is TRBJ2-1 and V is TRBV9, with 8 bases lining up with TRBD2. The germline V gene has CDR1 SGDLS and CDR2 YYNGEE. With 0 bases clipped from V and 9 bases from J, the junction kept 8 bases outside the gene matches. The CDR3 is 15 amino acids. The CDR3 loop reads CASSVDPAGEGEQFF. The CDR3 DNA reads as TGTGCCAGCAGCGTAGATCCAGCGGGGGAGGGTGAGCAGTTCTTC.

This chain connects TRBV13 to TRBJ2-5; D is perhaps TRBD2 (6 bases). Germline V gene sequence: CDR1 PRHDT, CDR2 FYEKMQ (reference sequence). Trimming removed 5 bases at V and 9 bases at J, with 16 bases between. The CDR3 contains 13 residues. The CDR3 here is CASSTRDLGAQYF. The CDR3 DNA follows: TGTGCCAGCAGCACGCGGGACCTCGGGGCCCAGTACTTC.

This clonotype was seen a few times. V and J are TRBV7-3 and TRBJ2-3; D is tentatively TRBD1 or TRBD2 (7 bases each). Germline CDR1 SGHTA, CDR2 FQGTGA. This CDR3 is 17 amino acids long. V lost 9 bases to trimming and J lost 2 bases, with 24 bases between them. In DNA, the CDR3 is TGTGCCAGTTCCCCTAGGGGGCGGGGGCCTACCACAGATACGCAGTATTTT. This translates into CASSPRGRGPTTDTQYF.

The chain combines TRBV15 with TRBJ1-2; the D gene is possibly TRBD1 (6 bases). Germline lookup yields CDR1 LNHNV and CDR2 YYDKDF (reference sequence). V lost 5 bases and J lost 8, with 12 bases in between. This CDR3 spans 12 amino acids. The DNA of the CDR3 is TGTGCCACCAGCCGGGGGGGCGACGGCTACACCTTC. Translated: CATSRGGDGYTF.

This clonotype was detected a few times. V gene TRBV20-1 combines with J gene TRBJ2-5, with no clear D. V lost 5 bases and J 1 base, leaving 17 bases between the germline ends. Germline V CDR1 and CDR2: DFQATT, SNEGSKA (reference sequence). This CDR3 comprises 15 residues. The CDR3 reads CSAARLALAQETQYF. CDR3 nucleotide sequence: TGCAGTGCTGCCCGATTGGCTCTCGCCCAAGAGACCCAGTACTTC.

Only a few counts were recorded for this clonotype. This rearrangement joins TRBV6-1 to TRBJ1-2; D is perhaps TRBD1 (6 bases). Germline CDR1 reads MNHNS; CDR2 reads SASEGT. Trimming removed 7 bases at V and 10 bases at J, with 22 bases between. The CDR3 totals 14 residues. The chain's CDR3 is CASTIQGATEDYTF. CDR3 sequence (DNA): TGTGCCAGCACTATACAGGGCGCAACAGAGGACTACACCTTC.

The V call is TRBV29-1, the J call TRBJ1-3; D unresolved. The CDR3 covers 13 residues. Trimming took 4 bases from V and 4 from J, leaving 11 bases between them. In germline, CDR1 is SQVTM, CDR2 ANQGSEA. CDR3 sequence (DNA): TGCAGCGTTGTCTGGGGAGGGGGAAACACCATATATTTT. Residues: CSVVWGGGNTIYF.

This clonotype was found a few times. CDR3 loop: CSVGLTWNEQFF. The DNA for the CDR3 is TGCAGCGTTGGGCTGACTTGGAATGAGCAGTTCTTC. The rearrangement joins TRBV29-1 to TRBJ2-1; D gene ambiguous. The CDR3 has 12 residues. Germline V gene lookup returns CDR1 SQVTM and CDR2 ANQGSEA. With 4 bases removed from V and 7 bases from J, the gap between germline ends came to 11 bases.

The sample holds a few counts of this clonotype. The chain links TRBV14 to TRBJ2-1; 11 nucleotides align to TRBD2. This CDR3 comprises 18 residues. Trimming cost V 3 bases and J 1 base; bases outside gene matches: 8. Germline CDR1 and CDR2: SGHDN and FVKESK. DNA of the CDR3: TGTGCCAGCAGCCACGAGGGACTAGCGGTACAGTCCTACAATGAGCAGTTCTTC. It codes for CASSHEGLAVQSYNEQFF. Variable domain in full (rest from reference TRBV14 and TRBJ2-1): EAGVTQFPSHSVIEKGQTVTLRCDPISGHDNLYWYRRVMGKEIKFLLHFVKESKQDESGMPNNRFLAERTGGTYSTLKVQPAELEDSGVYFCASSHEGLAVQSYNEQFFGPGTRLTVL.

The chain couples TRBV7-2 to TRBJ1-1; D gene unclear. V shed 5 bases and J shed 0 bases, with 10 bases lying between them. From germline, CDR1 is SGHTA and CDR2 FQGNSA. The CDR3 runs to 14 residues. The CDR3 DNA follows: TGTGCCAGCAGCATCGCCTTTGTGAACACTGAAGCTTTCTTT. As protein: CASSIAFVNTEAFF.

V usage is TRBV29-1 and J usage is TRBJ2-3; 8 nucleotides align to TRBD1. The CDR3 spans 14 residues. Per germline, CDR1 SQVTM and CDR2 ANQGSEA. V lost 4 bases and J lost 2; bases outside the gene matches: 5. The CDR3 nucleotides read TGCAGCGTTGTGGGACAGGCCCCCACAGATACGCAGTATTTT. Translated, it gives CSVVGQAPTDTQYF.

This chain links TRBV12-3 or TRBV12-4 with TRBJ2-3, with D perhaps matching TRBD2 (5 bases). The V end was cut by 6 bases, the J end by 3 bases, with 10 bases between. This CDR3 has 13 amino acids. The CDR3 loop is CASRFRTTDTQYF. CDR3 coding DNA: TGTGCCAGCAGGTTTCGGACTACAGATACGCAGTATTTT.

This chain uses TRBV4-1 with TRBJ1-3, with D possibly matching TRBD1 (5 bases). Per the germline V gene, CDR1 is MGHRA and CDR2 is YSYEKL. V lost 0 bases and J 7 bases, leaving 10 bases between the germline ends. This CDR3 is built from 14 residues. CDR3 in DNA: TGCGCCAGCAGCCAAGATACAGGCAGGAACACCATATATTTT. Protein: CASSQDTGRNTIYF.

The J gene is TRBJ1-4, the V gene TRBV7-6; TRBD1 might be the D (5 bases). CDR1 and CDR2 from the germline V gene are SGHVS and FNYEAQ. The CDR3 runs 15 residues. The ends were cut back, 5 bases at V and 5 bases at J, with 15 bases in the middle. The CDR3 nucleotides are TGTGCCAGCAGCCCCCTCAGGGCTCCGAATGAAAAACTGTTTTTT. Amino acid sequence: CASSPLRAPNEKLFF.

V gene TRBV12-3 or TRBV12-4 combines with J gene TRBJ2-5; 10 nucleotides match TRBD2. V lost 3 bases, J lost 11 bases, and 9 bases stayed unmatched. CDR3 size: 14 residues. The CDR3 sequence: CASSFSSSGGYQYF. The CDR3 coding sequence is TGTGCCAGCAGTTTTAGTTCTAGCGGGGGCTATCAGTACTTC.

The chain couples TRBV5-1 to TRBJ2-7; possibly TRBD1 or TRBD2 for D (7 bases each). CDR3 length: 15 residues. V lost 0 bases and J lost 3, with 13 bases in between. Germline V gene data show CDR1 as SGHRS and CDR2 as YFSETQ. The CDR3 nucleotides are TGCGCCAGCAGCTTGGCCGACAGGGACTACTACGAGCAGTACTTC. This codes for CASSLADRDYYEQYF.

This chain links TRBV5-1 with TRBJ2-1, with unresolved D. Trimming took 1 base from V and 8 from J, leaving 13 bases between them. This CDR3 contains 14 residues. CDR1 is SGHRS and CDR2 is YFSETQ in the germline V gene. CDR3 DNA: TGCGCCAGCAGCTTGCCGCGGAGCCCCCATGAGCAGTTCTTC. Protein product: CASSLPRSPHEQFF.

The rearrangement links TRBV27 to TRBJ2-1; either TRBD1 or TRBD2 may fit D (5 bases each). CDR1 is MNHEY, CDR2 SMNVEV, per germline (reference sequence). V gave up 5 bases and J gave up 7 bases, with 15 bases separating them. This CDR3 comprises 14 residues. The CDR3 DNA sequence: TGTGCCAGCAGTCTACGTGGGGGTTGGAATGAGCAGTTCTTC. Its protein product is CASSLRGGWNEQFF.

The chain is built from TRBV28 and TRBJ2-5, with D maybe TRBD1 (5 bases). The CDR3 has 14 residues. Looked up from germline, CDR1 is MDHEN and CDR2 is SYDVKM. V lost 3 bases to trimming and J lost 4 bases, with 12 bases between them. CDR3 in amino acids: CASSFPGQRETQYF. CDR3 DNA: TGTGCCAGCAGTTTCCCCGGACAACGAGAGACCCAGTACTTC.

This clonotype was seen only a few times. V and J are TRBV18 and TRBJ2-7; D gene uncertain. Deletions cut 3 bases from V and 0 bases from J, with 9 bases between. Germline CDR1 KGHSH, CDR2 LQKENI. The CDR3 extends over 14 amino acids. This chain's CDR3 is CASSPIRVSYEQYF. CDR3 nucleotides: TGTGCCAGCTCACCCATAAGGGTCTCCTACGAGCAGTACTTC. Full variable domain (rest looked up from reference TRBV18 and TRBJ2-7): NAGVMQNPRHLVRRRGQEARLRCSPMKGHSHVYWYRQLPEEGLKFMVYLQKENIIDESGMPKERFSAEFPKEGPSILRIQQVVRGDSAAYFCASSPIRVSYEQYFGPGTRLTVT.

This clonotype was observed a few times. The genes are TRBV7-2 and TRBJ2-5; TRBD1 might be the D (6 bases). Per the germline V gene, CDR1 is SGHTA and CDR2 is FQGNSA. The CDR3 has 15 residues. Between the trimmed V and J ends, which lost 1 base and 5 bases, there was a span of 14 bases. The chain's CDR3 is CASSLESAGVETQYF. The CDR3, as DNA: TGTGCCAGCAGCTTAGAGTCGGCAGGGGTGGAGACCCAGTACTTC. The full variable domain, with the rest looked up from reference TRBV7-2 and TRBJ2-5, is GAGVSQSPSNKVTEKGKDVELRCDPISGHTALYWYRQSLGQGLEFLIYFQGNSAPDKSGLPSDRFSAERTGGSVSTLTIQRTQQEDSAVYLCASSLESAGVETQYFGPGTRLLVL.

The rearrangement links TRBV27 to TRBJ2-1; 8 nucleotides line up with TRBD2. The CDR3 is made up of 18 amino acids. Germline CDR1 reads MNHEY; CDR2 reads SMNVEV (reference sequence). The V and J ends lost 5 bases and 0 bases, in that order; junction bases with no gene match: 12. The CDR3 bases are TGTGCCAGCAGTGGGCAAGCGGGGGCCTCACCCTCCTACAATGAGCAGTTCTTC. It specifies CASSGQAGASPSYNEQFF.

V and J are TRBV5-1 and TRBJ2-5; D is uncertain. The V gene's germline CDR1 is SGHRS and CDR2 YFSETQ. The CDR3 runs to 13 residues. V lost 5 bases and J 5 bases, leaving 13 bases between the germline ends. The CDR3 region has the DNA TGCGCCAGCAGTTACTGGCCTCAGGAGACCCAGTACTTC. Its translation is CASSYWPQETQYF.

This clonotype has only one observation. The rearrangement joins TRBV15 to TRBJ1-1, with TRBD1 matching over 8 bases. The CDR3 spans 16 residues. After removal of 5 bases from V and 5 bases from J, the junction contained 13 bases not matched to a gene. Germline CDR1 reads LNHNV; CDR2 reads YYDKDF (reference sequence). The CDR3 sequence: CATSPQGAGRRTEAFF. CDR3 in DNA: TGTGCCACCAGCCCTCAGGGGGCAGGGAGGAGGACTGAAGCTTTCTTT.

The chain has TRBV3-1 and TRBJ2-3; perhaps TRBD1 as D (6 bases). The germline V gene has CDR1 LGHDT and CDR2 YNNKEL (reference sequence). V lost 10 bases, J lost 0 bases, and 11 bases lay in between. The CDR3 loop spans 13 amino acids. Here the CDR3 reads CATGQRSTDTQYF. Here the CDR3 DNA reads TGTGCCACCGGACAGCGCAGCACAGATACGCAGTATTTT.